This T cell receptor (beta chain) came from a study of blood T cells in healthy people across ages. Using a J-beta primer mix together with a sample-barcoded 5' primer, a second PCR was run for 7 to 11 cycles. TCRdb re-called the 5' RACE reads through MiXCR, storing one row per CDR3 protein. The data contain about a million distinct CDR3 sequences, just over 50% of them singletons. Overall study results and limits: Naive T cell percentage showed a strong correlation with the diversity of TCR beta.

Worth noting for this clonotype: The antigen is undetermined.

The CDR3 loop spans 16 amino acids. Germline CDR1 is LGHDT and CDR2 is YNNKEL (reference sequence). Losses at the gene ends were 0 bases for V and 2 bases for J; bases not matched to a gene: 6. Sequenced input: blood. The TCR was taken from a woman aged 60 to 75 in good health. V gene TRBV3-1 combines with J gene TRBJ2-5; 7 bases are shared with TRBD2. CDR3 region: CASSQELAGLQETQYF. The CDR3 DNA follows: TGTGCCAGCAGCCAAGAACTGGCGGGACTACAAGAGACCCAGTACTTC.